These 27 T cell receptor beta chains originate from one sample sequenced in a study of coeliac disease. Only in-frame clones appear in the TCRdb table, and some are missing; sequencing was by immunoSEQ multiplex PCR. The sample records about 4,700 clones, about 61% being singletons. Material: lamina propria lymphocytes from the gut. These TCRs come from a woman aged 65 to 85 with celiac disease.

This clone has more than one count but fewer than ten. CDR3 amino acids: CASSSATGLTWEQYF. In DNA form, the CDR3 reads TGTGCCAGCAGTTCTGCGACAGGCCTAACCTGGGAGCAGTACTTC. The rearrangement joins TRBV28 to TRBJ2-7; tentative D call: TRBD1 (6 bases). The CDR3 is 15 residues long. Germline V gene data show CDR1 as MDHEN and CDR2 as SYDVKM. V was cut by 4 bases and J by 7 bases, with 20 bases left in between.

V and J are TRBV4-2 and TRBJ1-2; 8 nucleotides agree with TRBD1. Germline V gene data show CDR1 as LGHNA and CDR2 as YNFKEQ. The CDR3 length is 16 residues. After removal of 4 bases from V and 0 bases from J, the junction contained 7 bases not matched to a gene. The CDR3 sequence is CASSPGTGLSNYGYTF. In DNA, the CDR3 is TGTGCCAGCAGCCCCGGGACAGGCTTATCTAACTATGGCTACACCTTC.

V usage is TRBV5-4 and J usage is TRBJ2-7; D is ambiguous. V lost 0 bases, J lost 6 bases, and 13 bases lay in between. Germline V lookup: CDR1 SGHNT, CDR2 YYREEE (reference sequence). The CDR3 totals 14 residues. Here the CDR3 DNA reads TGTGCCAGCAGCTTGGGGCAGGCAGTACGCGAGCAGTACTTC. The encoded protein is CASSLGQAVREQYF.

The gene calls are TRBV4-2 and TRBJ1-1; 8 bases match TRBD1. The CDR3 covers 14 residues. The V gene's germline CDR1 is LGHNA and CDR2 YNFKEQ. V was pared by 5 bases and J by 7 bases, with 9 bases of the junction left unmatched. The CDR3 coding sequence is TGTGCCAGCAGCTGGTGGGACAGGTCCCTTGAAGCTTTCTTT. Its translation: CASSWWDRSLEAFF.

A few counts support this clone. The gene calls are TRBV19 and TRBJ2-7; the D is unclear. There are 14 residues in the CDR3. Germline V gives CDR1 LNHDA, CDR2 SQIVND (reference sequence). V lost 4 bases and J 5 bases, leaving 15 bases between the germline ends. The CDR3 DNA is TGTGCCAGTAGTAGCGCGAACAGCTATCACGAGCAGTACTTC. Protein product: CASSSANSYHEQYF. The full variable domain, with the rest looked up from reference TRBV19 and TRBJ2-7, is DGGITQSPKYLFRKEGQNVTLSCEQNLNHDAMYWYRQDPGQGLRLIYYSQIVNDFQKGDIAEGYSVSREKKESFPLTVTSAQKNPTAFYLCASSSANSYHEQYFGPGTRLTVT.

The chain is built from TRBV5-1 and TRBJ2-1; 9 bases line up with TRBD2. The junction had 5 bases not matched to a gene; V was cut back by 3 bases and J by 4 bases. Germline CDR1 and CDR2: SGHRS and YFSETQ. The CDR3 sequence is 15 residues long. CDR3 nucleotide sequence: TGCGCCAGCAGCTCTTCCAGCGGGGGGTACAATGAGCAGTTCTTC. Its protein product is CASSSSSGGYNEQFF.

This chain connects TRBV7-9 to TRBJ2-3; the match to TRBD2 covers 14 bases. CDR3 length: 15 amino acids. CDR1 SEHNR and CDR2 FQNEAQ come from the germline V gene (reference sequence). Trimming removed 10 bases from V and 5 bases from J; junction bases left unmatched: 8. The DNA for the CDR3 is TGTGCCATCGGGACCGGGACTAGCGGGGGAGATACGCAGTATTTT. Translating it yields CAIGTGTSGGDTQYF.

The chain has TRBV2 and TRBJ2-5, with D unresolved. The J call may be mistaken, given a closer DNA end match to TRBJ2-7. CDR1 SNHLY and CDR2 FYNNEI come from the germline V gene. This CDR3 is built from 13 residues. Written as DNA, the CDR3 is TGTGCCACCCACCCCGATCTCTCCTACGAGCAGTACTTC. It translates to CATHPDLSYEQYF.

This chain links TRBV30 with TRBJ2-3; D may be TRBD1 (5 bases). The CDR3 is made up of 14 amino acids. Trimming took 2 bases from V and 0 from J, leaving 9 bases between them. Germline V gives CDR1 GTSNPN, CDR2 SVGIG (reference sequence). The CDR3 protein is CAWSRGLSTDTQYF. The CDR3 coding sequence is TGTGCCTGGAGTAGGGGTTTAAGCACAGATACGCAGTATTTT. The full variable domain, in which reference TRBV30 and TRBJ2-3 provide the parts outside the CDR3, is SQTIHQWPATLVQPVGSPLSLECTVEGTSNPNLYWYRQAAGRGLQLLFYSVGIGQISSEVPQNLSASRPQDRQFILSSKKLLLSDSGFYLCAWSRGLSTDTQYFGPGTRLTVL.

The rearrangement joins TRBV13 to TRBJ2-1; D not resolved. The CDR3 consists of 13 residues. Trimming stripped 4 bases from V and 0 bases from J, with 4 bases between. Germline loops: CDR1 PRHDT, CDR2 FYEKMQ (reference sequence). The CDR3 protein is CASSWSSYNEQFF. The CDR3 DNA reads as TGTGCCAGCAGCTGGAGCTCCTACAATGAGCAGTTCTTC.

The chain has TRBV9 and TRBJ2-1, with 9 bases fitting TRBD1. After removal of 2 bases from V and 2 bases from J, the junction contained 5 bases not matched to a gene. The CDR3 consists of 16 residues. Germline V gene lookup returns CDR1 SGDLS and CDR2 YYNGEE. CDR3 loop: CASSVFWDRAYNEQFF. In DNA, the CDR3 is TGTGCCAGCAGCGTGTTTTGGGACAGGGCCTACAATGAGCAGTTCTTC.

The rearrangement links TRBV7-2 to TRBJ2-3, with 7 bases matching TRBD1. CDR1 is SGHTA, CDR2 FQGNSA, per germline. The CDR3 length is 15 residues. J lost 3 bases, V lost 0 bases, and 3 bases had no gene match. CDR3 protein: CASSLATGNTDTQYF. As DNA, the CDR3 is TGTGCCAGCAGCTTAGCGACAGGGAATACAGATACGCAGTATTTT. The full variable domain, its missing parts supplied by reference TRBV7-2 and TRBJ2-3, is GAGVSQSPSNKVTEKGKDVELRCDPISGHTALYWYRQSLGQGLEFLIYFQGNSAPDKSGLPSDRFSAERTGGSVSTLTIQRTQQEDSAVYLCASSLATGNTDTQYFGPGTRLTVL.

This clone showed up just once. The CDR3 reads CASSLNIWGGGWSGELFF. In DNA, the CDR3 is TGTGCCAGCAGTTTAAATATCTGGGGAGGGGGGTGGAGCGGGGAGCTGTTTTTT. The chain carries TRBV27 and TRBJ2-2; TRBD2 might be the D (7 bases). The V end was cut by 2 bases, the J end by 7 bases, with 23 bases between. Looked up from germline, CDR1 is MNHEY and CDR2 is SMNVEV (reference sequence). The CDR3 covers 18 residues.

The rearrangement joins TRBV7-9 to TRBJ2-1; D not certain. The V gene's germline CDR1 is SEHNR and CDR2 FQNEAQ (reference sequence). The CDR3 runs 11 residues. V was cut by 6 bases and J by 9 bases, with 9 bases left in between. The CDR3 spells CASSFLSEQFF. CDR3 coding DNA: TGTGCCAGCAGTTTTCTTAGTGAGCAGTTCTTC.

The chain joins TRBV11-2 to TRBJ2-3, with TRBD1 identical over 7 bases. Germline-derived CDR1 and CDR2 are SGHAT and FQNNGV. The CDR3 covers 17 residues. J was trimmed by 2 bases and V by 4 bases; bases with no gene match: 12. CDR3 residues: CASSSVPTRGSTDTQYF. Written as DNA, the CDR3 is TGTGCCAGCAGCTCGGTTCCGACCAGGGGGTCCACAGATACGCAGTATTTT.

The chain carries TRBV5-8 and TRBJ2-3, with a possible D match to TRBD2 (6 bases). V lost 4 bases to trimming and J lost 6 bases, with 15 bases between them. The CDR3 totals 14 residues. Germline V gene sequence: CDR1 SGHTS, CDR2 YDEGEE. The CDR3 here is CASSRGRGSDTQYF. In DNA form, the CDR3 reads TGTGCCAGCAGCCGAGGTCGGGGGTCGGATACGCAGTATTTT.

The sample holds a few counts of this clone. The V and J genes are TRBV5-6 and TRBJ2-7; the D gene is possibly TRBD1 (6 bases). V lost 4 bases to trimming and J lost 4 bases, with 15 bases between them. The CDR3 is 14 amino acids. The germline gives CDR1 SGHDT, CDR2 YYEEEE. The CDR3 sequence is CASSPYRVTYEQYF. The CDR3 DNA sequence: TGTGCCAGCAGCCCGTACAGGGTCACTTACGAGCAGTACTTC.

DNA of the CDR3: TGTGCCAGCAGCCCGGGACTAGCGGGGGGGGGTGAGCAGTTCTTC. Protein product: CASSPGLAGGGEQFF. V usage is TRBV5-6 and J usage is TRBJ2-1; 16 bases match TRBD2. Germline trimming cut 4 bases from V and 9 bases from J; bases unmatched to any gene: 4. Germline CDR1 reads SGHDT; CDR2 reads YYEEEE. The CDR3 is 15 amino acids. The entire variable domain, with the rest obtained from reference TRBV5-6 and TRBJ2-1, is as follows: DAGVTQSPTHLIKTRGQQVTLRCSPKSGHDTVSWYQQALGQGPQFIFQYYEEEERQRGNFPDRFSGHQFPNYSSELNVNALLLGDSALYLCASSPGLAGGGEQFFGPGTRLTVL.

The chain recombines TRBV6-9 with TRBJ2-1; 7 nucleotides agree with TRBD2. Per germline, CDR1 MNHGY and CDR2 SVAAGI. The J segment lost 0 bases and the V segment lost 8 bases, leaving 13 bases of the junction unmatched. The length of the CDR3 is 17 residues. The CDR3 is CASPPPWRGNSYNEQFF. CDR3 DNA sequence: TGTGCCAGCCCACCCCCGTGGCGGGGGAACTCCTACAATGAGCAGTTCTTC.

V usage is TRBV27 and J usage is TRBJ2-1; 10 bases line up with TRBD1. V gave up 8 bases and J gave up 7 bases; unmatched junction bases: 8. The germline V gene encodes CDR1 MNHEY and CDR2 SMNVEV (reference sequence). This CDR3 has 14 amino acids. The CDR3 loop reads CASCPGTGVNEQFF. As DNA, the CDR3 is TGTGCCAGCTGTCCCGGGACAGGGGTTAATGAGCAGTTCTTC.

Here the CDR3 reads CASSTTSPRGEERETQYF. DNA of the CDR3: TGTGCCAGCAGCACCACCTCGCCCAGGGGAGAGGAAAGAGAGACCCAGTACTTC. The J gene is TRBJ2-5, the V gene TRBV7-9; TRBD1 is a possible D gene (6 bases). The V gene's germline CDR1 is SEHNR and CDR2 FQNEAQ (reference sequence). Deletions cut 5 bases from V and 4 bases from J, with 26 bases between. The CDR3 contains 18 residues.

This clone has only a few counts. The CDR3 reads CASRQGNEKLFF. CDR3 coding DNA: TGCGCCAGCAGACAGGGGAATGAAAAACTGTTTTTT. The gene calls are TRBV4-1 and TRBJ1-4, with TRBD1 matching 7 bases. The germline CDR1 and CDR2 sequences are MGHRA and YSYEKL. The CDR3 has 12 residues. Trimming at V came to 6 bases and at J to 5 bases, leaving 0 bases not matched to a gene.

The chain links TRBV7-2 to TRBJ1-5; D perhaps matches TRBD1 (6 bases). CDR1 is SGHTA and CDR2 is FQGNSA in the germline V gene. The CDR3 has 15 residues. V lost 4 bases to trimming and J lost 3 bases, with 13 bases between them. CDR3 sequence reads: CASSSLTGFNQPQHF. For the CDR3, the DNA is TGTGCCAGCAGCTCGTTGACAGGTTTCAATCAGCCCCAGCATTTT. Full variable domain (outside the CDR3, taken from reference TRBV7-2 and TRBJ1-5): GAGVSQSPSNKVTEKGKDVELRCDPISGHTALYWYRQSLGQGLEFLIYFQGNSAPDKSGLPSDRFSAERTGGSVSTLTIQRTQQEDSAVYLCASSSLTGFNQPQHFGDGTRLSIL.

V is TRBV19 and J is TRBJ2-7, with a weak D call TRBD1 (5 bases). In germline, CDR1 is LNHDA, CDR2 SQIVND (reference sequence). V was trimmed by 1 base and J by 5 bases, leaving 12 bases between them. The CDR3 is 14 residues long. CDR3 DNA: TGTGCCAGTAGTATAGTAGCAGGGTCGGACGAGCAGTACTTC. This translates into CASSIVAGSDEQYF. Based on the CDR3 plus reference TRBV19 and TRBJ2-7, the full variable domain is DGGITQSPKYLFRKEGQNVTLSCEQNLNHDAMYWYRQDPGQGLRLIYYSQIVNDFQKGDIAEGYSVSREKKESFPLTVTSAQKNPTAFYLCASSIVAGSDEQYFGPGTRLTVT.

This clone showed up just a few times. Other DNA sequences of this sample code for an identical CDR3. CDR3 region: CASSGGYNEQFF. CDR3 sequence (DNA): TGTGCCAGCAGTGGAGGCTACAATGAGCAGTTCTTC. This chain connects TRBV2 to TRBJ2-1; no clear D gene. V lost 4 bases and J lost 3, with 4 bases in between. The CDR3 spans 12 residues. CDR1 and CDR2 (germline): SNHLY, FYNNEI.

CDR3 residues: CASSVGSGGSYEQYF. CDR3 bases: TGTGCCAGCAGCGTAGGTAGCGGGGGTTCCTACGAGCAGTACTTC. The chain combines TRBV9 with TRBJ2-7; 9 nucleotides agree with TRBD2. Germline loops: CDR1 SGDLS, CDR2 YYNGEE. This CDR3 has 15 amino acids. V shed 0 bases and J 1 base; nucleotides not matched to a gene: 2.

The V and J genes are TRBV7-2 and TRBJ1-2, with a weak D call TRBD1 (5 bases). Between the trimmed V and J ends, which lost 3 bases and 4 bases, there was a span of 12 bases. The germline V gene encodes CDR1 SGHTA and CDR2 FQGNSA. The CDR3 loop spans 14 amino acids. CDR3 in DNA: TGTGCCAGCAGCTTCGGGGGAGACTTCTATGGCTACACCTTC. Translating gives CASSFGGDFYGYTF.